This TCR beta chain was recovered during a study of response to subunit inactivated influenza vaccine. Regarding the study as a whole: Authors proposed each seasonal influenza vaccination draws in few new T cells.

TCRdb reprocessed the RT-PCR reads with MiXCR, giving one entry per CDR3 protein. The data contain about 580,000 distinct CDR3 sequences, roughly 15% of them singletons. Note on this clonotype: The antigen remains unidentified.

The V gene lost 1 base and the J gene lost 0 bases, with 9 bases spanning the gap. The CDR3 totals 14 residues. The germline gives CDR1 DFQATT, CDR2 SNEGSKA (reference sequence). The receptor was derived from a man aged 45-60 years who received an inactivated influenza vaccine. Specimen: PBMCs from blood, collected 12 days after vaccination. The V and J genes are TRBV20-1 and TRBJ1-1, with unresolved D. In DNA form, the CDR3 reads TGCAGTGCTAGAGGTGGTTCTCTGAACACTGAAGCTTTCTTT. Protein product: CSARGGSLNTEAFF.